A single sample gave rise to the 20 T cell receptor beta chains below, sequenced in a study of vaccination and CD4 T cells after COVID-19 (dated by TCRdb to 2022 to 2024). These receptors have no identified antigens. Per the publication, the treatment or condition label means: roughly 10-day PBMC culture with coronavirus spike peptide pools or control peptides (ViraFEST assay). The library was produced with PCR. Sequencing instrument: Illumina iSeq 100. TCR sequencing of DNA from cultured CD4+ T cells used the Oncomine TCR Beta short-read assay at the Johns Hopkins FTIC core. TCRdb trimmed the raw reads at Q25, called clones with MiXCR and kept productive beta chains. Rows are combined by CDR3 protein, so each entry shows the most common genes and DNA. Within this sample are some 14,000 distinct CDR3 sequences, with under 25% of them counted one time only. In total, the top ten clones hold roughly 15% of the sample.

Material: cultured CD4+ T cells from blood. The receptors were gathered from a human donor with COVID-19.

The table lists this clonotype with a few counts. V and J are TRBV30 and TRBJ2-2; 11 bases line up with TRBD2. CDR3 length: 14 amino acids. V shed 3 bases and J 5 bases; nucleotides not matched to a gene: 2. Germline-derived CDR1 and CDR2 are GTSNPN and SVGIG (reference sequence). For the CDR3, the DNA is TGTGCCTGGAGCCTAGCGGGGGGTACCGGGGAGCTGTTTTTT. Translation: CAWSLAGGTGELFF.

This clonotype came up a few times. This sequence joins TRBV28 and TRBJ1-6; a possible D gene is TRBD1 (5 bases). The CDR3 spans 14 residues. The germline V gene encodes CDR1 MDHEN and CDR2 SYDVKM. V gave up 7 bases and J gave up 7 bases, with 14 bases separating them. CDR3: CASILTPGNSPLHF. In DNA form, the CDR3 reads TGTGCCAGCATCCTCACGCCAGGGAATTCACCCCTCCACTTT.

The V call is TRBV5-1, the J call TRBJ1-4; D perhaps matches TRBD1 (6 bases). Germline V gives CDR1 SGHRS, CDR2 YFSETQ. The CDR3 runs to 15 residues. Trimming took off 2 bases at V and 4 bases at J, with 12 bases between the two ends. The CDR3 reads CASSLRGQDNEKLFF. CDR3 coding DNA: TGCGCCAGCAGCTTAAGGGGACAAGATAATGAAAAACTGTTTTTT.

The chain is built from TRBV12-3 or TRBV12-4 and TRBJ1-4; D might be TRBD1 (5 bases). Trimming shortened V by 3 bases and J by 8 bases, and 19 bases separated the two germline ends. CDR3 length equals 16 residues. CDR3 protein: CASSFSFGGVEEKLFF. The CDR3 DNA reads TGTGCCAGCAGTTTTAGTTTCGGGGGAGTGGAAGAAAAACTGTTTTTT.

This clonotype has a handful of counts. The genes are TRBV30 and TRBJ2-5; D unclear. Germline CDR1 reads GTSNPN; CDR2 reads SVGIG (reference sequence). CDR3 size: 14 residues. The germline V and J ends were trimmed by 4 bases and 5 bases, with 17 bases remaining between them. The CDR3 DNA reads as TGTGCCTGGAACCAGCAGATAGTTGGGGAGACCCAGTACTTC. This codes for CAWNQQIVGETQYF.

The chain uses TRBV30 and TRBJ2-7; 9 nucleotides agree with TRBD2. CDR1 and CDR2 from the germline V gene are GTSNPN and SVGIG (reference sequence). The CDR3 extends over 12 amino acids. The CDR3 nucleotides read TGTGCGGCGGGGGGGGACTCCTACGAGCAGTACTTC. It codes for CAAGGDSYEQYF.

The gene calls are TRBV7-6 and TRBJ2-1; D not certain. The V gene lost 5 bases and the J gene lost 0 bases, with 14 bases spanning the gap. The germline V gene encodes CDR1 SGHVS and CDR2 FNYEAQ. CDR3 length: 16 amino acids. The CDR3: CASSPTEPPSYNEQFF. The DNA for the CDR3 is TGTGCCAGCAGCCCGACCGAACCCCCCTCCTACAATGAGCAGTTCTTC.

The J gene is TRBJ2-3, the V gene TRBV4-1; 10 positions match TRBD2. V was clipped by 0 bases and J by 5 bases; unmatched bases: 8. CDR1 is MGHRA, CDR2 YSYEKL, per germline. This CDR3 comprises 17 residues. The CDR3 reads CASSQDSASGGKDTQYF. The CDR3 bases are TGCGCCAGCAGCCAAGATAGTGCTAGCGGGGGAAAAGATACGCAGTATTTT.

This chain connects TRBV7-9 to TRBJ1-6; D is possibly TRBD1 (6 bases). Trimming shortened V by 7 bases and J by 7 bases, and 14 bases separated the two germline ends. Germline V CDR1 and CDR2: SEHNR, FQNEAQ (reference sequence). This CDR3 is 14 amino acids long. In DNA, the CDR3 is TGTGCCAGCACCCCCTCGGGGGGCAATTCACCCCTCCACTTT. This codes for CASTPSGGNSPLHF.

The chain carries TRBV9 and TRBJ2-2; D not resolved. The CDR3 has 15 residues. The ends were cut back, 0 bases at V and 3 bases at J, with 9 bases in the middle. CDR1 is SGDLS and CDR2 is YYNGEE in the germline V gene. In nucleotides, the CDR3 is TGTGCCAGCAGCGTAGCTTTAGCCGACACCGGGGAGCTGTTTTTT. Protein sequence: CASSVALADTGELFF.

A few counts support this clonotype. One junction end disagrees with the germline gene, perhaps due to a read error. The gene calls are TRBV20-1 and TRBJ2-5, with 7 bases that match TRBD2. CDR1 is DFQATT and CDR2 is SNEGSKA in the germline V gene (reference sequence). This CDR3 comprises 15 residues. The CDR3: CSASETSAAQGTQYF. CDR3 nucleotides: TGCAGTGCTAGCGAAACTAGCGCGGCTCAAGGGACCCAGTACTTC.

The V gene is TRBV5-5, the J gene TRBJ1-2; 9 nucleotides match TRBD1. The CDR3 loop spans 15 amino acids. Germline V lookup: CDR1 SGHKS, CDR2 YYEKEE (reference sequence). With V trimmed by 0 bases and J by 4 bases, 4 bases remained unmatched. The CDR3 sequence: CASSLAVQGAYGYTF. The CDR3 bases are TGTGCCAGCAGCTTGGCCGTACAGGGGGCCTATGGCTACACCTTC.

The chain uses TRBV3-1 and TRBJ2-2, with 9 positions matching TRBD1. In germline, CDR1 is LGHDT, CDR2 YNNKEL (reference sequence). The CDR3 has 14 amino acids. The trim removed 3 bases at V and 7 bases at J, leaving 3 bases unmatched. CDR3 region: CASSQRTGVGELFF. In DNA form, the CDR3 reads TGTGCCAGCAGCCAGAGGACAGGGGTCGGGGAGCTGTTTTTT.

The chain joins TRBV4-2 to TRBJ2-7; D remains ambiguous. Germline V gene data show CDR1 as LGHNA and CDR2 as YNFKEQ. The CDR3 is 14 residues long. Trimming removed 1 base from V and 5 bases from J, with 12 bases in between. The DNA of the CDR3 is TGTGCCAGCAGCCAAGCAGAAAGTCTCAACGAGCAGTACTTC. Residues: CASSQAESLNEQYF.

This chain uses TRBV28 with TRBJ1-2; unclear D gene. Between the trimmed V and J ends, which lost 4 bases and 8 bases, there was a span of 14 bases. This CDR3 comprises 13 residues. CDR1 and CDR2 (germline): MDHEN, SYDVKM. CDR3 nucleotides: TGTGCCAGCAGTTCTTCCGGGCCCTGGGGCTACACCTTC. It is translated as CASSSSGPWGYTF.

The chain combines TRBV6-1 with TRBJ1-6, with a tentative D call TRBD1 (5 bases). Germline CDR1 and CDR2: MNHNS and SASEGT. CDR3 length equals 18 residues. V lost 7 bases and J 5 bases, leaving 24 bases between the germline ends. The CDR3 DNA reads TGTGCCAGCATCGAAGCCGGCAGGGCCCCCTTAGATAATTCACCCCTCCACTTT. The encoded protein is CASIEAGRAPLDNSPLHF.

This chain connects TRBV7-9 to TRBJ2-5, with D possibly TRBD2 on 5 matching bases. This CDR3 contains 14 residues. With 4 bases removed from V and 7 bases from J, the gap between germline ends came to 16 bases. In germline, CDR1 is SEHNR, CDR2 FQNEAQ (reference sequence). Here the CDR3 DNA reads TGTGCCAGCAGCTCCTTAGGACTTAAGGGGACCCAGTACTTC. Its translation is CASSSLGLKGTQYF.

This clonotype was recorded a few times. V and J are TRBV11-1 and TRBJ2-7; D is possibly TRBD1 (5 bases). The CDR3 loop spans 14 amino acids. The germline CDR1 and CDR2 sequences are SGHAT and FQDESV (reference sequence). The germline V and J ends were trimmed by 3 bases and 3 bases, with 12 bases remaining between them. CDR3 in amino acids: CASSLGSQGYEQYF. DNA of the CDR3: TGTGCCAGCAGCTTGGGATCGCAGGGCTACGAGCAGTACTTC.

This clonotype was counted a few times. This rearrangement joins TRBV7-9 to TRBJ1-6, with a weak D call TRBD1 (6 bases). Trimming left V 6 bases short and J 7 bases short, with 13 bases between. CDR3 length equals 14 residues. The germline V gene encodes CDR1 SEHNR and CDR2 FQNEAQ (reference sequence). The DNA for the CDR3 is TGTGCCAGCAGGCAGGGGACGGCAAATTCACCCCTCCACTTT. Amino acids: CASRQGTANSPLHF.

The CDR3 reads CASSLTTGRSPLHF. The CDR3 nucleotides are TGTGCCAGCAGCTTGACGACAGGGCGTTCACCCCTCCACTTT. V gene TRBV7-9 combines with J gene TRBJ1-6; TRBD1 agrees at 7 bases. The germline CDR1 and CDR2 sequences are SEHNR and FQNEAQ (reference sequence). This CDR3 spans 14 amino acids. Trimming took 3 bases from V and 9 from J; bases not matched to a gene: 5.